What follows describes a single T cell receptor (beta chain). The data originate from a study of immune evolution from preneoplasia to lung adenocarcinoma. Germline CDR1 LGHNA, CDR2 YNFKEQ. The length of the CDR3 is 16 residues. The V end was cut by 0 bases, the J end by 2 bases, with 8 bases between. Only in-frame clones appear in the TCRdb table, and some are missing; sequencing was by immunoSEQ multiplex PCR. The sample has 3,500 to 4,500 clones, around 80% seen once. The TCR was taken from a person between 55 and 80 years old with lung adenocarcinoma. The material sequenced was FFPE adjacent normal lung tissue. The chain links TRBV4-2 to TRBJ2-6, with D possibly being TRBD2 (5 bases). Here the CDR3 DNA reads TGTGCCAGCAGCCAAGAATCCGGGACTGGGGCCAACGTCCTGACTTTC. This sequence encodes CASSQESGTGANVLTF.